This TCR beta chain was recorded in a study of blood T cells in healthy people across ages. Primed by a sample-barcoded 5' primer and a J-beta primer mix, a second PCR proceeded for about 7 to 11 cycles. A template-switch adaptor that had 12 random nucleotides put a tag on each cDNA molecule. TCRdb recomputed calls from the 5' RACE reads with MiXCR, one row per CDR3 protein. The sample contains around 1,600,000 distinct CDR3 sequences, 42% of which appear only once. Whole-study findings and limits: Aged donors had fewer naive CD4+ cells and lower diversity than long-lived donors. CMV status of donors was not determined, possibly confounding expanded clonotype changes.

The V gene lost 0 bases and the J gene lost 8 bases, with 21 bases spanning the gap. CDR3 length equals 18 residues. The germline V gene has CDR1 SGHKS and CDR2 YYEKEE (reference sequence). Caucasian, healthy and from Russia, the donors were aged between roughly 6 and 95. Worth noting for this clonotype: Its antigen is as yet unknown.

The specimen was blood. This receptor was taken from a woman under 30 in good health. This rearrangement joins TRBV5-5 to TRBJ1-6; D is ambiguous. This CDR3 is CASSLDTPRLRPDSPLHF. DNA of the CDR3: TGTGCCAGCAGCTTGGACACCCCACGTTTGCGACCAGATTCACCCCTCCACTTT.